This T cell receptor beta chain was identified during a study of OX40 agonist ivuxolimab in advanced cancers. For the study at large: The drug used for patients, ivuxolimab, was an agonistic anti-OX40 (CD134) antibody. Study-wide results and limits: Relatively little clonal expansion, among the lowest observed, appeared in partial responders at 0.1-3.0 mg/kg.

The ends were cut back, 3 bases at V and 8 bases at J, with 13 bases in the middle. There are 13 residues in the CDR3. Germline V gives CDR1 KGHSH, CDR2 LQKENI. TCRdb keeps only in-frame clones here, not all; method: immunoSEQ multiplex PCR. Altogether tens of thousands of clones are present, less than 90% being singletons, with the ten largest covering around 6.7%. To note about this clone: Its cognate antigen is unknown.

The clonotype was recovered from an adult with an advanced solid tumor such as melanoma, head and neck, liver or kidney cancer. Specimen: CD4+ or CD8+ T cells sorted from blood, collected in a trial of the OX40 agonist ivuxolimab. The V and J genes are TRBV18 and TRBJ1-2; D not certain. The CDR3 region is CASSPTDTPGYTF. The CDR3 bases are TGTGCCAGCTCACCTACTGATACGCCGGGCTACACCTTC. Filled out from reference TRBV18 and TRBJ1-2, the complete variable domain reads NAGVMQNPRHLVRRRGQEARLRCSPMKGHSHVYWYRQLPEEGLKFMVYLQKENIIDESGMPKERFSAEFPKEGPSILRIQQVVRGDSAAYFCASSPTDTPGYTFGSGTRLTVV.